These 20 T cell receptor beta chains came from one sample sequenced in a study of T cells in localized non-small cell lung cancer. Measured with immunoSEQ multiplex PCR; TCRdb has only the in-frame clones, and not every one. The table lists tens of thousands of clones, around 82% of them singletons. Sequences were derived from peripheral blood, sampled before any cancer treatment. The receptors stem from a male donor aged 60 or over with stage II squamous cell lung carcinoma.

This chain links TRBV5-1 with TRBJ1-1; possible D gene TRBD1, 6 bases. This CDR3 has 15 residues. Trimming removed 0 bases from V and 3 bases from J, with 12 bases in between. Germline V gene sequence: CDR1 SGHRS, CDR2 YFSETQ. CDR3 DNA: TGCGCCAGCAGCTTGGTTCCAGGGGTCGACACTGAAGCTTTCTTT. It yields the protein CASSLVPGVDTEAFF. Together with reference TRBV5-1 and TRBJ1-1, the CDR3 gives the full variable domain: KAGVTQTPRYLIKTRGQQVTLSCSPISGHRSVSWYQQTPGQGLQFLFEYFSETQRNKGNFPGRFSGRQFSNSRSEMNVSTLELGDSALYLCASSLVPGVDTEAFFGQGTRLTVV.

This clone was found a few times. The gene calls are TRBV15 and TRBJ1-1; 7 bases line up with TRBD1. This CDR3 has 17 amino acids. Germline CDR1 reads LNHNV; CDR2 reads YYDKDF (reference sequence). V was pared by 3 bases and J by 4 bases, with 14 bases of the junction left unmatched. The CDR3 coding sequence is TGTGCCACCAGCAGTAGACAGGGCTCTAGGGGGGGCACTGAAGCTTTCTTT. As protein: CATSSRQGSRGGTEAFF.

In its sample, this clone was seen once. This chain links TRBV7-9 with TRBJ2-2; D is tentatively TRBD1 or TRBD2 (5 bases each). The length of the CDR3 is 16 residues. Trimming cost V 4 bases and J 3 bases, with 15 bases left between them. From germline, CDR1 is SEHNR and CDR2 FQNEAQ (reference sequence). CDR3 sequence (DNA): TGTGCCAGCAGCTCGTTTGGGGGAGTCTACACCGGGGAGCTGTTTTTT. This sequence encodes CASSSFGGVYTGELFF.

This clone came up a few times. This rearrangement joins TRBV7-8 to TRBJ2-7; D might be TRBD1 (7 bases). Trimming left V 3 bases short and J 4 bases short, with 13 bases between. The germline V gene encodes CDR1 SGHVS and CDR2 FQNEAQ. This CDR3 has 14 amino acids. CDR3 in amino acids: CASSLTPGGYEQYF. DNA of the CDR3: TGTGCCAGCAGCTTGACCCCAGGGGGGTACGAGCAGTACTTC. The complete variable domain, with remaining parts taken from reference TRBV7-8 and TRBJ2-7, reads GAGVSQSPRYKVAKRGQDVALRCDPISGHVSLFWYQQALGQGPEFLTYFQNEAQLDKSGLPSDRFFAERPEGSVSTLKIQRTQQEDSAVYLCASSLTPGGYEQYFGPGTRLTVT.

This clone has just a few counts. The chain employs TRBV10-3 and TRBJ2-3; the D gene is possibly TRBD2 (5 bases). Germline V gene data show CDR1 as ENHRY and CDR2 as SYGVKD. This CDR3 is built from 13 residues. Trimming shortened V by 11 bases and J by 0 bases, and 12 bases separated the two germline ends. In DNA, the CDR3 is TGTGCCTCCCTTGAGGGAAGCACAGATACGCAGTATTTT. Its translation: CASLEGSTDTQYF.

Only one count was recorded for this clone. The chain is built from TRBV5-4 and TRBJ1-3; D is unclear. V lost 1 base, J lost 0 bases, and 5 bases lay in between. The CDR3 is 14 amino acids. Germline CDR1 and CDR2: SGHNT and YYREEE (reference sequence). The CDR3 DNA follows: TGTGCCAGCAGCTTGATCGGCTCTGGAAACACCATATATTTT. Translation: CASSLIGSGNTIYF.

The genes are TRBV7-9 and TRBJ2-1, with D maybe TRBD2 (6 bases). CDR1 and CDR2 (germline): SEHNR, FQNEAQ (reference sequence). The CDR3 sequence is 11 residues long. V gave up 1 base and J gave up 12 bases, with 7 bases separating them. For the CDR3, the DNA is TGTGCCAGCAGCTTAGGGGGAGGGCAGTTCTTC. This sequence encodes CASSLGGGQFF.

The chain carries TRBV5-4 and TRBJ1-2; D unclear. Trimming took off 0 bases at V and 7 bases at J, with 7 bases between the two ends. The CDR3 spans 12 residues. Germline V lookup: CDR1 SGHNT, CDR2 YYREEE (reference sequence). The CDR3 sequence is CASSLDRFGYTF. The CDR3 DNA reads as TGTGCCAGCAGCTTGGATAGATTTGGCTACACCTTC.

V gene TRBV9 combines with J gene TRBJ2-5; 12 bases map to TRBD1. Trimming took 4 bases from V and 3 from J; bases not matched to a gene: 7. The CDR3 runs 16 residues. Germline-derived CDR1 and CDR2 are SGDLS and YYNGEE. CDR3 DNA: TGTGCCAGCAGCCTGGGACAGGGGGCCGGTAAAGAGACCCAGTACTTC. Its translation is CASSLGQGAGKETQYF.

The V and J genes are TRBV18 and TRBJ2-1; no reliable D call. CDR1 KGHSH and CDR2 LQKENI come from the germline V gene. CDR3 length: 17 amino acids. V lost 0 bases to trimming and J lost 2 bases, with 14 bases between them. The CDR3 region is CASSPPVWRLTYNEQFF. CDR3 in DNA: TGTGCCAGCTCACCACCGGTTTGGCGATTGACCTACAATGAGCAGTTCTTC.

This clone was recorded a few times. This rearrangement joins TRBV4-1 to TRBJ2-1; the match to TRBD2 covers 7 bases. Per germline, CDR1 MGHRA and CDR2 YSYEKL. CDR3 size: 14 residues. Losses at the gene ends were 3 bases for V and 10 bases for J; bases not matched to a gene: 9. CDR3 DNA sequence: TGCGCCAGCAGCCACGGGGGAGGGCTCGGGGAGCAGTTCTTC. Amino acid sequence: CASSHGGGLGEQFF.

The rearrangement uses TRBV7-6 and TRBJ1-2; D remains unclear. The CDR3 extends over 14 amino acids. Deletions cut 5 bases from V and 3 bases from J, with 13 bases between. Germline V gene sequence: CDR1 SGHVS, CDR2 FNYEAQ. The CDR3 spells CASSPGGGYYGYTF. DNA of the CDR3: TGTGCCAGCAGCCCAGGCGGTGGATACTATGGCTACACCTTC.

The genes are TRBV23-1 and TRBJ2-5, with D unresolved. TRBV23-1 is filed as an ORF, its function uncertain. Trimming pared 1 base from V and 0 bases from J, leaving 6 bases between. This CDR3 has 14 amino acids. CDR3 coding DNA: TGCGCCAGCAGTCAATATGCAGACCAAGAGACCCAGTACTTC. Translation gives CASSQYADQETQYF.

CDR3: CASRPGSNYGYTF. In DNA, the CDR3 is TGTGCCAGCCGGCCAGGATCAAACTATGGCTACACCTTC. This chain uses TRBV27 with TRBJ1-2, with D hard to call. The CDR3 totals 13 residues. V lost 8 bases and J lost 2, with 12 bases in between. Germline loops: CDR1 MNHEY, CDR2 SMNVEV (reference sequence).

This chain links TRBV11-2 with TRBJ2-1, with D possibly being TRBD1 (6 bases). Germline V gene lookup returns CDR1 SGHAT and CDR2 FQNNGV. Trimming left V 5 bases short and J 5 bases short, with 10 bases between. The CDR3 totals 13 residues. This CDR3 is CASSQDRNNEQFF. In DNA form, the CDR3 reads TGTGCCAGCAGCCAAGACAGGAACAATGAGCAGTTCTTC. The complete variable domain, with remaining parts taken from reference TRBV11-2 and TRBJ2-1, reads EAGVAQSPRYKIIEKRQSVAFWCNPISGHATLYWYQQILGQGPKLLIQFQNNGVVDDSQLPKDRFSAERLKGVDSTLKIQPAKLEDSAVYLCASSQDRNNEQFFGPGTRLTVL.

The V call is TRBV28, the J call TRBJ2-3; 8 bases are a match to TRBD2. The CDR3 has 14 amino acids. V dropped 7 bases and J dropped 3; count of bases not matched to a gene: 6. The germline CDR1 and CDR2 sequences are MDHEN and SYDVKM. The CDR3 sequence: CASIPAGGTDTQYF. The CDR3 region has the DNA TGTGCCAGCATTCCGGCGGGAGGAACAGATACGCAGTATTTT.

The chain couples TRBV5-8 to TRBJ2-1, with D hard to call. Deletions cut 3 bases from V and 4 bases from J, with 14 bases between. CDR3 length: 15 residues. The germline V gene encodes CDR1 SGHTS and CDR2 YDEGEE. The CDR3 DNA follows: TGTGCCAGCAGCTCAGGACGGACGACATACAATGAGCAGTTCTTC. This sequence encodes CASSSGRTTYNEQFF.

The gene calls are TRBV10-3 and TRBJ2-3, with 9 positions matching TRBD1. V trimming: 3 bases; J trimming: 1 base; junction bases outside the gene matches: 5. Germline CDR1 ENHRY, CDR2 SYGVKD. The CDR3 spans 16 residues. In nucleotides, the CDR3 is TGTGCCATCAGTGACAGAACAGGGGGCGGCACAGATACGCAGTATTTT. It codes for CAISDRTGGGTDTQYF.

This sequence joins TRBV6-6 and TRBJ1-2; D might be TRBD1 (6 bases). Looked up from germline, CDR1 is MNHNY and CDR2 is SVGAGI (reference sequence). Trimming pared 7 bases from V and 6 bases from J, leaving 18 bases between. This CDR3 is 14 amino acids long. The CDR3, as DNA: TGTGCCAGCACCAAAAGGGACAAAAGGAATGGCTACACCTTC. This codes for CASTKRDKRNGYTF.

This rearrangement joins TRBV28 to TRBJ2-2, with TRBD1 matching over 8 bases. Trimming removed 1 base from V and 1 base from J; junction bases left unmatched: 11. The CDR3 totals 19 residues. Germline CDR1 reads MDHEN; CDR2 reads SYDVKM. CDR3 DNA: TGTGCCAGCAGTTTATTCGGGACAGGCATGGCGGGGAACACCGGGGAGCTGTTTTTT. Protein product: CASSLFGTGMAGNTGELFF.